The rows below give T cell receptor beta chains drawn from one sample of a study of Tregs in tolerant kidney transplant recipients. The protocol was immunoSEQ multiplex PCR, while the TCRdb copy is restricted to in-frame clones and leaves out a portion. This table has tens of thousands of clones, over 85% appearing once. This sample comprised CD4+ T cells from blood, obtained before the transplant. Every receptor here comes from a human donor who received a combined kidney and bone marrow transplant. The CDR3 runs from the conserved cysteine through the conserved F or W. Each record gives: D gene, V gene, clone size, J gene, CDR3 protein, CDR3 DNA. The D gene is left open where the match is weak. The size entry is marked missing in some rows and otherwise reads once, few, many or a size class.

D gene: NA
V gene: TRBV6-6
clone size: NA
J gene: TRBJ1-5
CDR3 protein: CASSPGKHQPQHF
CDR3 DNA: TGTGCCAGCAGTCCAGGGAAACATCAGCCCCAGCATTTT

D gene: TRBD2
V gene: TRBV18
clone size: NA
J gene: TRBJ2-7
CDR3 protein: CASSPKISGGYSYEQYF
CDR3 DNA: TGTGCCAGCTCACCCAAAATAAGCGGGGGGTACTCCTACGAGCAGTACTTC

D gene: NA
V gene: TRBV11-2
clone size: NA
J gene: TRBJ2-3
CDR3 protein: CASSFRVAGASTDTQYF
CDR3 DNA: TGTGCCAGCAGCTTCCGGGTGGCGGGGGCCAGCACAGATACGCAGTATTTT

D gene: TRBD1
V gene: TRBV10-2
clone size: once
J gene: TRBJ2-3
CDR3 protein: CASRVHRGSTDTQYF
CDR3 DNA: TGCGCCAGCAGGGTTCACAGGGGGTCGACAGATACGCAGTATTTT

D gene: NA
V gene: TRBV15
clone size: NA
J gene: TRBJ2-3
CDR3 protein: CATRSAGAIPSTDTQYF
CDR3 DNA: TGTGCCACCAGATCCGCGGGGGCCATTCCGAGCACAGATACGCAGTATTTT

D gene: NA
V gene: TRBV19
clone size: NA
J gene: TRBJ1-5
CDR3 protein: CASSIAYTGSSNQPQHF
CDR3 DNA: TGTGCCAGTAGTATAGCCTACACAGGGTCCTCCAATCAGCCCCAGCATTTT

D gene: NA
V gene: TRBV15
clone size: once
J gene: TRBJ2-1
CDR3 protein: CATSRGPSSYNEQFF
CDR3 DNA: TGTGCCACCAGCAGAGGCCCGAGCTCCTACAATGAGCAGTTCTTC

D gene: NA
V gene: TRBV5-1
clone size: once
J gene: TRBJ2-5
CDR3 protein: CASSLGTSQETQYF
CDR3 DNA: TGCGCCAGCAGCCTCGGGACATCCCAAGAGACCCAGTACTTC

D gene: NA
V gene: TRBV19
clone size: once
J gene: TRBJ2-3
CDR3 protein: CASSSRQYFTDTQYF
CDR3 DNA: TGTGCCAGTAGTTCTCGACAGTATTTCACAGATACGCAGTATTTT

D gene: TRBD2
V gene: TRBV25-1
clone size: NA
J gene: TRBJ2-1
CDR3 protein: CASSEIGTSGANEQFF
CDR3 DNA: TGTGCCAGCAGTGAGATCGGGACTAGCGGGGCCAATGAGCAGTTCTTC

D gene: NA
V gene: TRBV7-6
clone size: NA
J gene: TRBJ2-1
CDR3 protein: CASSWGEYNEQFF
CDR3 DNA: TGTGCCAGCAGCTGGGGGGAATACAATGAGCAGTTCTTC

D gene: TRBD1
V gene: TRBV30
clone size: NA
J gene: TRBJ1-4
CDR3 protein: CAWRGQIIPSAEKLFF
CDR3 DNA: TGTGCCTGGAGGGGACAGATAATACCCTCAGCGGAAAAACTGTTTTTT

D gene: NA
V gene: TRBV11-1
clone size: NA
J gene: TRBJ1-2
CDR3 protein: CASSTDTKPDGYTF
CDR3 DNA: TGTGCCAGCAGCACGGACACGAAGCCTGATGGCTACACCTTC

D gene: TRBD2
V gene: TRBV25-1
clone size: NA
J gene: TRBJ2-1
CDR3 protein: CASSEFSGFHNEQFF
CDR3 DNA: TGTGCCAGCAGTGAATTTAGCGGGTTCCACAATGAGCAGTTCTTC

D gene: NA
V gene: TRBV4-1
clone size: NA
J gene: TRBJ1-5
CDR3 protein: CASGEGRGYQPQHF
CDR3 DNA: TGCGCCAGCGGGGAAGGTAGGGGTTATCAGCCCCAGCATTTT

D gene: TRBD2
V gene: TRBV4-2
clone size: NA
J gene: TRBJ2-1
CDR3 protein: CASSLNPSTSGGHQFF
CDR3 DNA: TGTGCCAGCAGCCTCAACCCCTCGACTAGCGGGGGTCATCAGTTCTTC

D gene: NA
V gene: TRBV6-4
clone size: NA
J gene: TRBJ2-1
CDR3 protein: CASSERPHLQRGEQFF
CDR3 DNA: TGTGCCAGCAGTGAAAGACCTCACTTACAACGCGGTGAGCAGTTCTTC

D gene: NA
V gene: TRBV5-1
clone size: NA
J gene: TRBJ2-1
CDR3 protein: CASSSRSSYNEQFF
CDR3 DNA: TGCGCCAGCAGCTCTCGGAGCTCCTACAATGAGCAGTTCTTC

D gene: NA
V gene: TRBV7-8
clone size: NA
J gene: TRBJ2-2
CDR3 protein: CASSPLGQGGTGELFF
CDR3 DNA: TGTGCCAGCAGCCCCTTAGGGCAGGGAGGCACCGGGGAGCTGTTTTTT

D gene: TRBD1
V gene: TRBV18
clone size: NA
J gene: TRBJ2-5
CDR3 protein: CASSYTGTDQETQYF
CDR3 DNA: TGTGCCAGCTCATACACCGGGACAGACCAAGAGACCCAGTACTTC

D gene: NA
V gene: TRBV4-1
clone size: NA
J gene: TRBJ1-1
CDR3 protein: CASSQERGTEAFF
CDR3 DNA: TGCGCCAGCAGCCAAGAACGGGGGACTGAAGCTTTCTTT

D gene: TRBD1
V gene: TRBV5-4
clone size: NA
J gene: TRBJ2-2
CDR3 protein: CASSFNRGSLGELFF
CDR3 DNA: TGTGCCAGCAGCTTTAACAGGGGTAGTTTGGGGGAGCTGTTTTTT

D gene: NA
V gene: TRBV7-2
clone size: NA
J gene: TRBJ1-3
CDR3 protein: CASTLASGAVGNTIYF
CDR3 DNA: TGTGCCAGCACCCTGGCGTCCGGCGCGGTTGGAAACACCATATATTTT

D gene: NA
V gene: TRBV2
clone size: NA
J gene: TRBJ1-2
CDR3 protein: CASSERGKGYGYTF
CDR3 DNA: TGTGCCAGCAGTGAACGGGGAAAGGGCTATGGCTACACCTTC

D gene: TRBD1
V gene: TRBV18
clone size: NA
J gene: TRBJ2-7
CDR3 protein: CASSPRGQGRDYEQYF
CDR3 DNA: TGTGCCAGCTCACCCCGAGGACAGGGGAGGGACTACGAGCAGTACTTC

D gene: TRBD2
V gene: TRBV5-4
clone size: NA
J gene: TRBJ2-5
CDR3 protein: CASKKTMGTSGRAKGETQYF
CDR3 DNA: TGTGCCAGCAAAAAAACCATGGGGACTAGCGGGAGGGCAAAAGGGGAGACCCAGTACTTC

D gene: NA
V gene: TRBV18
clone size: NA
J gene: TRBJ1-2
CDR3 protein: CASSPPSTNYGYTF
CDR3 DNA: TGTGCCAGCTCACCCCCCAGTACTAACTATGGCTACACCTTC